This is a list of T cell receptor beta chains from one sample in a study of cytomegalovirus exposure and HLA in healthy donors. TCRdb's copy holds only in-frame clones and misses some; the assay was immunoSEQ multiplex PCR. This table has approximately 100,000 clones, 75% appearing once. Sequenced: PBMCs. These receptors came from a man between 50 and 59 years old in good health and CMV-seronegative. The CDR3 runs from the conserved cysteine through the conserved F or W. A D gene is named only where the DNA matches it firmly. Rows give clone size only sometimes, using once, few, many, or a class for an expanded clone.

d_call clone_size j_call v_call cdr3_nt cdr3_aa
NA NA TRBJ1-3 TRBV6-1 TGTGCCAGCAGTGAAAAGACAGGCGGGTCTGGAAACACCATATATTTT CASSEKTGGSGNTIYF
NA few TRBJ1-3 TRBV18 TGTGCCAGCTCACCGACACAGAGCCTGTCTGGAAACACCATATATTTT CASSPTQSLSGNTIYF
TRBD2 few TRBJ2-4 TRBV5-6 TGTGCCAGCAGCATAGGACTAGCGGGGGAGCAGGGCAAAAACATTCAGTACTTC CASSIGLAGEQGKNIQYF
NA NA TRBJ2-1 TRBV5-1 TGCGCCAGCAGCCCTACCAAGATCGCGGGCCTATTAGTCAATGAGCAGTTCTTC CASSPTKIAGLLVNEQFF
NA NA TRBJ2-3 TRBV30 TGTGCCTGGAGTGTAAGAGGTGATACGCAGTATTTT CAWSVRGDTQYF
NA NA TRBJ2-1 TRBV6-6 TGTGCCAGCAGGACATACAATGAGCAGTTCTTC CASRTYNEQFF
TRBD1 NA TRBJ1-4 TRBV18 TGTGCCAGCTCACAGAGACAGGGGGATGAAAAACTGTTTTTT CASSQRQGDEKLFF
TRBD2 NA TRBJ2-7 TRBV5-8 TGTGCCAGCAGCTCGACCGGGATAGCGGGACTCTACGAGCAGTACTTC CASSSTGIAGLYEQYF
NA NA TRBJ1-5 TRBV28 TGTGCCAGCAGTCCCCGACACAGTCGCAATCAGCCCCAGCATTTT CASSPRHSRNQPQHF
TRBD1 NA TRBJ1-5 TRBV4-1 TGCGCCAGCAGCAGCAGCCGACAGGGGCATGGTCAGCCCCAGCATTTT CASSSSRQGHGQPQHF
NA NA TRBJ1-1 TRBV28 TGTGCCAGCAGTTTCGACAGGCGGAACACTGAAGCTTTCTTT CASSFDRRNTEAFF
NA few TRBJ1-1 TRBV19 TGTGCCAGTCGCGGGGGAAAGGCTTTCTTT CASRGGKAFF
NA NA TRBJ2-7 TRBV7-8 TGTGCCAGCAGCTTATTTGCGGGTTACGAGCAGTACTTC CASSLFAGYEQYF
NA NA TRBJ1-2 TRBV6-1 TGTGCCAGCAGTGAGACAGGATATGGCTACACCTTC CASSETGYGYTF
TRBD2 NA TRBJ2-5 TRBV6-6 TGTGCCGCCCGTAATAGCGGGAGCGGGGAGACCCAGTACTTC CAARNSGSGETQYF
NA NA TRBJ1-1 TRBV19 TGTGCCCGATTACTTCACCATAAAGCTTTCTTT CARLLHHKAFF
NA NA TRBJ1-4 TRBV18 TGTGCCAGCTCACCACAGACCGGGTCGAACGGTAATGAAAAACTGTTTTTT CASSPQTGSNGNEKLFF
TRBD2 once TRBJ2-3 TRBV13 TGTGCCAGCAGCTTTTCTAGCGGGGGGAGCACAGATACGCAGTATTTT CASSFSSGGSTDTQYF